The source of this T cell receptor beta chain is a study of blood T cell repertoires in COVID-19. Turning to the study itself: Some COVID-19 samples were acute and others convalescent; all came from the United States, Italy and Spain. T cells, B-cell-depleted T cells, or PBMCs provided the cDNA or gDNA that served as material.

In the original workflow: Amplified reference gene primers provided the basis for estimating nucleated cell counts. Produced via immunoSEQ multiplex PCR; TCRdb's table is partial and in-frame only. D and trimming were read from the DNA, whereas the V and J calls and clone size are those reported in that table. The table includes some 230,000 clones, 86% detected once. The sequenced sample was peripheral blood. The origin of this receptor is a man aged 25 to 40 who had recovered from COVID-19.

For the CDR3, the DNA is TGCGCCAGCAGCTTGGGACAGCGAACACGGAATGGCTACACCTTC. Residues: CASSLGQRTRNGYTF. This chain uses TRBV5-1 with TRBJ1-2; TRBD1 is a possible D gene (5 bases). The CDR3 spans 15 residues. Deletions cut 0 bases from V and 6 bases from J, with 15 bases between. The germline V gene has CDR1 SGHRS and CDR2 YFSETQ. Filled out from reference TRBV5-1 and TRBJ1-2, the complete variable domain reads KAGVTQTPRYLIKTRGQQVTLSCSPISGHRSVSWYQQTPGQGLQFLFEYFSETQRNKGNFPGRFSGRQFSNSRSEMNVSTLELGDSALYLCASSLGQRTRNGYTFGSGTRLTVV.